Below are 2 T cell receptor beta chains sequenced from a single sample in a study of T cell responses to AZD1222 COVID-19 vaccine. The table came from immunoSEQ multiplex PCR; TCRdb's copy has only in-frame clones and leaves some out. The data contain about 130,000 clones, more than 90% of them singletons. The sequencing here drew on peripheral blood, taken 28 days after the second AZD1222 dose. These receptors were collected from an adult who received the AZD1222 COVID-19 vaccine.

The gene calls are TRBV28 and TRBJ1-1, with D hard to call. The CDR3 has 11 residues. Trimming stripped 6 bases from V and 11 bases from J, with 13 bases between. Germline V gives CDR1 MDHEN, CDR2 SYDVKM. This chain's CDR3 is CASSTNSVAFF. The CDR3, as DNA: TGTGCCAGCAGCACGAACAGTGTTGCTTTCTTT.

The rearrangement joins TRBV29-1 to TRBJ2-7; D unresolved. The V end lost 1 base, the J end lost 3 bases, and 13 bases lay between the germline ends. The CDR3 totals 14 residues. The germline gives CDR1 SQVTM, CDR2 ANQGSEA. CDR3 nucleotides: TGCAGCGTTGAAGCGGGCGGAGCCAGCTACGAGCAGTACTTC. Translating it yields CSVEAGGASYEQYF.